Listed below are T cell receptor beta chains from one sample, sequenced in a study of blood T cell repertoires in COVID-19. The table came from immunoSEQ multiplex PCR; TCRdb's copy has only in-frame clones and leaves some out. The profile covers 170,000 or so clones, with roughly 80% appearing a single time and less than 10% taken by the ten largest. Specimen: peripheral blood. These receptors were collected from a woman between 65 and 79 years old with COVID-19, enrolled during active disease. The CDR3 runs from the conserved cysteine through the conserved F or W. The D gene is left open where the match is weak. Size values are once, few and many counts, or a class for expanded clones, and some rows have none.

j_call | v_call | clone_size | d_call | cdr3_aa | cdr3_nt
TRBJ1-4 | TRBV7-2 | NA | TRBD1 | CASSLDHRGEKLFF | TGTGCCAGCAGCTTAGATCACAGGGGCGAAAAACTGTTTTTT
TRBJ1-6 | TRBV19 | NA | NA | CASTTTFQAPNSPLHF | TGTGCCAGTACCACAACGTTCCAGGCCCCTAATTCACCCCTCCACTTT
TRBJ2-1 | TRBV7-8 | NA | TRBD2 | CAPPSLTAGGKWSSNEQFF | TGTGCCCCTCCTTCACTGACAGCGGGAGGTAAGTGGTCGAGCAATGAGCAGTTCTTC
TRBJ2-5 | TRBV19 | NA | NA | CASSRRGGETQYF | TGTGCCAGTAGTCGCCGAGGGGGTGAGACCCAGTACTTC
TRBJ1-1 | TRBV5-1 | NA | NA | CASSLFQANTEAFF | TGCGCCAGCAGCTTGTTCCAAGCGAACACTGAAGCTTTCTTT
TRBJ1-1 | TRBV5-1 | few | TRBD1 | CASSTGPGGTEAFF | TGCGCCAGCAGCACGGGACCAGGGGGCACTGAAGCTTTCTTT
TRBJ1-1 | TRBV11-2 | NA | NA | CASSLGFAGEAFF | TGTGCCAGCAGCTTAGGTTTTGCAGGTGAAGCTTTCTTT
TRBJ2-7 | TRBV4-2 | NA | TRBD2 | CASSHSGTSGSSYEQYF | TGTGCCAGCAGCCATTCCGGGACTAGCGGGAGCTCCTACGAGCAGTACTTC
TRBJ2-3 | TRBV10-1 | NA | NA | CASSGGTDTQYF | TGCGCCAGCTCCGGGGGCACAGATACGCAGTATTTT
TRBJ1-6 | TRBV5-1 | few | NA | CASSLRRGDNSPLHF | TGCGCCAGCAGCTTAAGGAGGGGTGATAATTCACCCCTCCACTTT
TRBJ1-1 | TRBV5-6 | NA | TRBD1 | CASSIRTGTTEAFF | TGTGCCAGCAGCATAAGGACAGGAACCACTGAAGCTTTCTTT
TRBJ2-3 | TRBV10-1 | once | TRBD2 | CASSWRASGTDTQYF | TGCGCCAGCAGTTGGCGGGCTAGCGGAACAGATACGCAGTATTTT
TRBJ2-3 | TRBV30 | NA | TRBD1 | CAWSSSGGPDTQYF | TGTGCCTGGAGCTCCTCAGGGGGCCCAGATACGCAGTATTTT
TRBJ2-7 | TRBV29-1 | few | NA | CSVARGDPSYEQYF | TGCAGCGTTGCCCGCGGGGACCCCTCCTACGAGCAGTACTTC
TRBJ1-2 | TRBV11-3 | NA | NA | CASSLVPDRLYYGYTF | TGTGCCAGCAGCTTAGTCCCCGACAGACTCTACTATGGCTACACCTTC
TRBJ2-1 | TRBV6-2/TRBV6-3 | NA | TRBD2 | CASSTGGLAQPYNGEQFF | TGTGCCAGCAGCACCGGTGGACTAGCCCAACCTTACAACGGTGAGCAGTTCTTC
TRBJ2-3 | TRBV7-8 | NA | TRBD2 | CASSLPGLARTQYF | TGTGCCAGCAGCTTACCGGGACTAGCGAGGACGCAGTATTTT
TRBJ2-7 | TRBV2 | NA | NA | CASSRAGTRVSYEQYF | TGTGCCAGCAGCCGAGCCGGGACAAGAGTCTCCTACGAGCAGTACTTC
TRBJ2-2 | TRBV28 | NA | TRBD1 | CASRGQGPPTF | TGTGCCAGCAGAGGACAGGGGCCACCAACTTTT
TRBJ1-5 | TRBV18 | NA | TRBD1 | CASSSGTAGNQPQHF | TGTGCCAGCTCATCCGGGACAGCCGGTAATCAGCCCCAGCATTTT
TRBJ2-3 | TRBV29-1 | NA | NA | CSVEDLSGDTQYF | TGCAGCGTTGAAGATCTAAGCGGAGATACGCAGTATTTT
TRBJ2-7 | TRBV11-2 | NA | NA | CASRRIGHPYEQYF | TGTGCCAGCAGGAGGATAGGACATCCCTACGAGCAGTACTTC
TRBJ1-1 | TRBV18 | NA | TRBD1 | CASSSDRVNTEAFF | TGTGCCAGCTCATCTGACAGGGTGAACACTGAAGCTTTCTTT
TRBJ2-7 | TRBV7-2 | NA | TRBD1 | CASSESRTGYEQYF | TGTGCCAGCAGCGAGTCGAGGACAGGCTACGAGCAGTACTTC
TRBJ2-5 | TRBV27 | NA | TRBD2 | CASSLTGGRASETQYF | TGTGCCAGCAGTCTAACGGGCGGGAGGGCCTCAGAGACCCAGTACTTC
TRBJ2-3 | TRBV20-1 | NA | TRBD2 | CSASSTSGRTDTQYF | TGCAGTGCTAGTAGCACTAGCGGGCGCACAGATACGCAGTATTTT
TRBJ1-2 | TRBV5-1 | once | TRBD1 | CASSQDRGQTYGYTF | TGCGCCAGCAGCCAGGACAGGGGGCAAACCTATGGCTACACCTTC
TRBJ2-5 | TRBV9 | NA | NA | CASSPSGRVERETQYF | TGTGCCAGCAGCCCATCCGGGCGGGTCGAGAGAGAGACCCAGTACTTC